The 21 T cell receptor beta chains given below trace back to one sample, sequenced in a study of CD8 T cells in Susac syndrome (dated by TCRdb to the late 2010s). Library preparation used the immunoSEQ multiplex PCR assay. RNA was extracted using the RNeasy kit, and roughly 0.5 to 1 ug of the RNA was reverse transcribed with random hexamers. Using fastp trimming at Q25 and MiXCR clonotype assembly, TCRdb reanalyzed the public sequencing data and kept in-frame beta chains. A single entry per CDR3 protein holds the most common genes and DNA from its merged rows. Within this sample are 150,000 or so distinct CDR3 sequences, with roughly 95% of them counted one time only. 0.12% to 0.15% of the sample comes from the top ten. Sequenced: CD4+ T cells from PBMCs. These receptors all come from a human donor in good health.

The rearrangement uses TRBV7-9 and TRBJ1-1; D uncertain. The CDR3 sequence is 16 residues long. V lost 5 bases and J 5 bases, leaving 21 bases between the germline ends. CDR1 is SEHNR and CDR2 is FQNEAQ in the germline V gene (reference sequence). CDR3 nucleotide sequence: TGTGCCAGCAGCCCCCGGGCCGCGGTTGGAGGTACTGAAGCTTTCTTT. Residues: CASSPRAAVGGTEAFF.

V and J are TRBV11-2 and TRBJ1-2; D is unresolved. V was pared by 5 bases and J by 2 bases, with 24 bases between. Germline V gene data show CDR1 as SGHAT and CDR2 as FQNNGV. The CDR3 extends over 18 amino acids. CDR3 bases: TGTGCCAGCAGCCCCCGGAGCGGGGTTCCGTCGCCAAACTATGGCTACACCTTC. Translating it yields CASSPRSGVPSPNYGYTF.

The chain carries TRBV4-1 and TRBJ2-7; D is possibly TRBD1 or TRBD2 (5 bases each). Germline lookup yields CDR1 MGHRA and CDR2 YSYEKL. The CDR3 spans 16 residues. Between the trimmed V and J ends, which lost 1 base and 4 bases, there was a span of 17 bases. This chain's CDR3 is CASSQAPGPVRYEQYF. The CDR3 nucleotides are TGCGCCAGCAGCCAAGCCCCGGGGCCCGTTAGGTACGAGCAGTACTTC.

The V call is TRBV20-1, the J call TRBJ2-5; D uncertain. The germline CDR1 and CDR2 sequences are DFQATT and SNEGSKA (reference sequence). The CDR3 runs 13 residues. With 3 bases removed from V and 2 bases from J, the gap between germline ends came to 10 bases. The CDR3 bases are TGCAGTGCTAGTTTTACAGCTCAAGAGACCCAGTACTTC. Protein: CSASFTAQETQYF.

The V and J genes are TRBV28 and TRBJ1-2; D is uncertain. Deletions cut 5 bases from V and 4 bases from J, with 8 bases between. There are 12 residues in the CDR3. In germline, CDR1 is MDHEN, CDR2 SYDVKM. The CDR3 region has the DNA TGTGCCAGCAGTCCCGTCGTCTATGGCTACACCTTC. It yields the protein CASSPVVYGYTF.

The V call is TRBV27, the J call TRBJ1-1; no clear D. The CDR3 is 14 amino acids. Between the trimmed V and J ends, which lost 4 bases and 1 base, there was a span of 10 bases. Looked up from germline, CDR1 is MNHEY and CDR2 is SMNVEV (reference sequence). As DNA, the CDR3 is TGTGCCAGCAGTTCCGTTGGCCAGAACACTGAAGCTTTCTTT. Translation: CASSSVGQNTEAFF.

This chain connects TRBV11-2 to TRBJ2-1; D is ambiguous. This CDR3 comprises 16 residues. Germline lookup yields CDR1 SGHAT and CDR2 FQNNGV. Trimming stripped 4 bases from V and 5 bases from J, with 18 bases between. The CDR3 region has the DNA TGTGCCAGCAGCTACCCAGCGAGAAGATCCAACAATGAGCAGTTCTTC. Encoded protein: CASSYPARRSNNEQFF.

This chain's CDR3 is CASTLIAGGQASYEQYF. In nucleotides, the CDR3 is TGTGCCAGCACCCTAATTGCGGGGGGACAAGCTTCCTACGAGCAGTACTTC. V and J are TRBV2 and TRBJ2-7; 8 nucleotides agree with TRBD2. The junction had 15 bases not matched to a gene; V was cut back by 7 bases and J by 1 base. Germline loops: CDR1 SNHLY, CDR2 FYNNEI. This CDR3 is 17 amino acids long. The complete variable domain, with remaining parts taken from reference TRBV2 and TRBJ2-7, reads EPEVTQTPSHQVTQMGQEVILRCVPISNHLYFYWYRQILGQKVEFLVSFYNNEISEKSEIFDDQFSVERPDGSNFTLKIRSTKLEDSAMYFCASTLIAGGQASYEQYFGPGTRLTVT.

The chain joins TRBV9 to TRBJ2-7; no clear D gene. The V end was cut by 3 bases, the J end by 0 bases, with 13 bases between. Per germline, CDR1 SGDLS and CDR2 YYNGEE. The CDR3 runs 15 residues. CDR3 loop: CASSATFGSSYEQYF. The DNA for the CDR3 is TGTGCCAGCAGCGCGACCTTCGGAAGCTCCTACGAGCAGTACTTC.

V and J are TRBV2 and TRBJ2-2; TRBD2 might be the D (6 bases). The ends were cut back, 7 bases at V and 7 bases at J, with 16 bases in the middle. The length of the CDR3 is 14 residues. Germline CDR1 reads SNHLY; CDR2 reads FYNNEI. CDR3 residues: CASIAGSHGGELFF. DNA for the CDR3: TGTGCCAGCATCGCGGGGTCCCATGGCGGGGAGCTGTTTTTT.

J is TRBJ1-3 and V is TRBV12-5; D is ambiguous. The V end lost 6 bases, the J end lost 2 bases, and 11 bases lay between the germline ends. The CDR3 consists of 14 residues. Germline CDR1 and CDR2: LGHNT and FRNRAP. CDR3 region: CASGLDVTGNTIYF. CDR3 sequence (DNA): TGTGCTAGTGGCCTGGACGTAACTGGAAACACCATATATTTT.

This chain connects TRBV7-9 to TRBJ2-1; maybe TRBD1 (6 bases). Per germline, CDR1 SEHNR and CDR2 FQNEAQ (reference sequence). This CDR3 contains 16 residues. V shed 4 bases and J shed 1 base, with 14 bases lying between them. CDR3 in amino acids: CASSSGRTGSYNEQFF. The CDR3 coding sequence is TGTGCCAGCAGCTCTGGACGCACAGGGTCCTACAATGAGCAGTTCTTC.

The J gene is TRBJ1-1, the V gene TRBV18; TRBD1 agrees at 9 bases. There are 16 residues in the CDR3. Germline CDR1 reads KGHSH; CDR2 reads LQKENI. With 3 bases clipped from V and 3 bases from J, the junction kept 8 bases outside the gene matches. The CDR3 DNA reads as TGTGCCAGCTCACCGGGGACAGGGCCCTGGTACACTGAAGCTTTCTTT. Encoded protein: CASSPGTGPWYTEAFF.

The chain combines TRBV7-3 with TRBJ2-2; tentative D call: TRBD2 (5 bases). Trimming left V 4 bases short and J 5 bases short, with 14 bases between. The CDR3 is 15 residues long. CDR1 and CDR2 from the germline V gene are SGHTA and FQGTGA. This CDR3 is CASSSSVGGTGELFF. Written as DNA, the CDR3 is TGTGCCAGCAGCTCCTCGGTTGGCGGGACCGGGGAGCTGTTTTTT. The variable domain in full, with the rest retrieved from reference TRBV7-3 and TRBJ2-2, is GAGVSQTPSNKVTEKGKYVELRCDPISGHTALYWYRQSLGQGPEFLIYFQGTGAADDSGLPNDRFFAVRPEGSVSTLKIQRTERGDSAVYLCASSSSVGGTGELFFGEGSRLTVL.

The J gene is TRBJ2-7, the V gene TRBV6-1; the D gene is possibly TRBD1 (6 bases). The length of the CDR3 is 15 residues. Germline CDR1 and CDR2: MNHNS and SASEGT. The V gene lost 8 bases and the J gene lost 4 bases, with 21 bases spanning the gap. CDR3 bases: TGTGCCAGCGAGAATAGGGGGACCCACCTTTACGAGCAGTACTTC. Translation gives CASENRGTHLYEQYF.

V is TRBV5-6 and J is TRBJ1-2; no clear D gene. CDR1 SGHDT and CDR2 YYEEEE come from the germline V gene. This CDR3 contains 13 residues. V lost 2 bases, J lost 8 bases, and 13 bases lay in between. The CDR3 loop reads CASSFFTETGYTF. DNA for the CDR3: TGTGCCAGCAGCTTCTTTACAGAGACCGGCTACACCTTC.

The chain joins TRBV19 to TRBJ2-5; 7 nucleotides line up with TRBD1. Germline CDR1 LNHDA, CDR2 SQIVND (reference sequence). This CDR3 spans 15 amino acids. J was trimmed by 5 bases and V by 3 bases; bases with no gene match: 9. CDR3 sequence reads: CASSILATGSETQYF. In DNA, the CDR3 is TGTGCCAGTAGTATCCTCGCGACAGGGTCGGAGACCCAGTACTTC.

In nucleotides, the CDR3 is TGTGCCAGCAGCTTTGGGGCTAGCGCAAACACCGGGGAGCTGTTTTTT. This gives the protein CASSFGASANTGELFF. The rearrangement links TRBV9 to TRBJ2-2, with D tentatively TRBD2 (6 bases). V was pared by 4 bases and J by 2 bases, with 15 bases between. The CDR3 contains 16 residues. Germline values: CDR1 SGDLS, CDR2 YYNGEE.

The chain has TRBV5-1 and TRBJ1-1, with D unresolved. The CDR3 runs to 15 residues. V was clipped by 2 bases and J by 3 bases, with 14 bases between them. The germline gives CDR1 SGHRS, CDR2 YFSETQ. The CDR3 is CASSFSGGSYTEAFF. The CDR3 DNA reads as TGCGCCAGCAGCTTCAGCGGCGGGTCGTACACTGAAGCTTTCTTT.

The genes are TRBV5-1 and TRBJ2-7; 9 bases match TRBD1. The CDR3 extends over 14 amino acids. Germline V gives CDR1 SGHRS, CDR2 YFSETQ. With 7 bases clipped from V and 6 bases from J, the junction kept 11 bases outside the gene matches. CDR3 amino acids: CASGTGTGSFEQYF. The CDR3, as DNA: TGCGCCAGCGGAACCGGGACAGGGTCTTTCGAGCAGTACTTC.

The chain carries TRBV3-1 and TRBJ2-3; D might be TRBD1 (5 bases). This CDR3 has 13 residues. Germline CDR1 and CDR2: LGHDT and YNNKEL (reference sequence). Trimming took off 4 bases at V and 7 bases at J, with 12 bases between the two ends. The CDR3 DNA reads TGTGCCAGCAGCCTTCCAAGGGGAAATACGCAGTATTTT. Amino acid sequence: CASSLPRGNTQYF.